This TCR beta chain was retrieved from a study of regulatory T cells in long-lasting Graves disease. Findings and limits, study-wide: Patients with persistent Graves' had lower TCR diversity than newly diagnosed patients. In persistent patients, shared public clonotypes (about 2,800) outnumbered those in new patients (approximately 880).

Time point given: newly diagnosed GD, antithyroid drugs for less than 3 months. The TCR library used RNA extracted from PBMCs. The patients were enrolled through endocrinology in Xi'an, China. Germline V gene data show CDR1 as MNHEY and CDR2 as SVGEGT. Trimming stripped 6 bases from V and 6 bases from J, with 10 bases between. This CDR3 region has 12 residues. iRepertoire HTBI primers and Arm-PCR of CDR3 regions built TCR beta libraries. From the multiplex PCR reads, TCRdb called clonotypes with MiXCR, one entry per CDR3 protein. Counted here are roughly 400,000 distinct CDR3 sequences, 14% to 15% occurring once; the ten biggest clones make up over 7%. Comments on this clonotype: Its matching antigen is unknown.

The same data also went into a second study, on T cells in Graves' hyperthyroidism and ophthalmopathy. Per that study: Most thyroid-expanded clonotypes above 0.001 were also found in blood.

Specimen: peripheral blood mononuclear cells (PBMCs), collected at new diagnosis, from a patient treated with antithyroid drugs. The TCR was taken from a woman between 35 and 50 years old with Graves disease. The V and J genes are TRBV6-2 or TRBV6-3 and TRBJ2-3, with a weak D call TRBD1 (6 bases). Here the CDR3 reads CASRPQGDTQYF. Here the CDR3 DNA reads TGTGCCAGCAGGCCCCAGGGGGATACGCAGTATTTT.